A selection of T cell receptor beta chains follows, all from one sample in a study of CD4+ T cells in melanoma. Libraries were prepared by immunoSEQ multiplex PCR; TCRdb keeps only in-frame clonotypes and omits some of them. The data contain about 9,900 clones, 69% of them singletons. The sequenced material came from peripheral blood. Receptor source: a human donor with melanoma. CDR3s include the opening cysteine and the closing phenylalanine or tryptophan. The D gene is left open where the match is weak. Expanded clones are given a class, and other clones once, few, many or no size at all.

TRBJ2-7 TRBV6-6 - - CASSSRQAYEQYF TGTGCCAGCAGTTCGCGACAGGCCTACGAGCAGTACTTC
TRBJ1-5 TRBV28 TRBD1 - CASSSGTGFFSNQPQHF TGTGCCAGCAGTTCCGGGACAGGATTTTTTAGCAATCAGCCCCAGCATTTT
TRBJ2-1 TRBV7-2 - - CASSLGAGNYNEQFF TGTGCCAGCAGCCTAGGGGCCGGGAACTACAATGAGCAGTTCTTC
TRBJ1-4 TRBV7-9 - - CASSPPTGTATNEKLFF TGTGCCAGCAGCCCCCCGACAGGAACTGCAACTAATGAAAAACTGTTTTTT
TRBJ1-1 TRBV12-5 TRBD1 - CASGSQGYSTEAFF TGTGCTAGTGGTTCACAGGGGTATAGCACTGAAGCTTTCTTT
TRBJ1-2 TRBV4-1 - - CTSSQGVDRRRSGYTF TGCACCAGCAGCCAAGGGGTCGACAGGAGAAGGTCGGGCTACACCTTC
TRBJ1-2 TRBV7-9 TRBD1 - CASNLRGQGVDGYTF TGTGCCAGCAACCTTAGAGGGCAGGGGGTCGATGGCTACACCTTC
TRBJ2-7 TRBV7-9 - - CASSLLGYEQYF TGTGCCAGCAGCTTACTGGGCTACGAGCAGTACTTC
TRBJ2-3 TRBV19 - - CASSSLRQGGEDTQYF TGTGCCAGTAGTTCCTTAAGACAGGGAGGAGAAGATACGCAGTATTTT
TRBJ2-3 TRBV4-3 TRBD2 - CASSQAWWRGGPDLSTDTQYF TGCGCCAGCAGCCAAGCTTGGTGGCGGGGGGGCCCCGACCTTTCCACAGATACGCAGTATTTT
TRBJ1-1 TRBV18 TRBD1 large CASSPDRGTEAFF TGTGCCAGCTCACCGGACAGGGGCACTGAAGCTTTCTTT
TRBJ2-3 TRBV9 - - CASSVRAGIGTDTQYF TGTGCCAGCAGCGTACGTGCAGGGATTGGGACAGATACGCAGTATTTT
TRBJ1-6 TRBV5-5 - few CASSLEEGGNSPLHF TGTGCCAGCAGCTTGGAAGAGGGAGGGAATTCACCCCTCCACTTT
TRBJ1-4 TRBV19 - - CASTLASATNEKLFF TGTGCCAGTACCCTTGCCAGTGCAACTAATGAAAAACTGTTTTTT
TRBJ2-2 TRBV7-2 - few CASSLTGRGTGELFF TGTGCCAGCAGCTTGACAGGGAGGGGCACCGGGGAGCTGTTTTTT
TRBJ2-7 TRBV6-5 - - CASSQGPSYEQYF TGTGCCAGCAGTCAGGGCCCTTCCTACGAGCAGTACTTC
TRBJ2-1 TRBV19 TRBD2 few CASSISLAGYEQFF TGTGCCAGTAGTATCAGTCTAGCGGGGTATGAGCAGTTCTTC
TRBJ2-3 TRBV5-1 - - CASSLQGMADTQYF TGCGCCAGCAGCTTACAGGGAATGGCAGATACGCAGTATTTT
TRBJ2-1 TRBV28 TRBD2 - CASRTPGGGNNEQFF TGTGCCAGCAGAACCCCCGGGGGGGGGAACAATGAGCAGTTCTTC
TRBJ2-7 TRBV6-5 TRBD1 once CASSRGGVDPYEQYF TGTGCCAGCAGTCGAGGGGGCGTGGATCCCTACGAGCAGTACTTC
TRBJ2-3 TRBV29-1 - - CSVRGAPTPDTQYF TGCAGCGTCAGGGGGGCCCCAACCCCAGATACGCAGTATTTT
TRBJ1-1 TRBV28 - - CASSSTNTEAFF TGTGCCAGCAGTTCTACGAACACTGAAGCTTTCTTT
TRBJ2-1 TRBV2 - - CASLSQGISNEQFF TGTGCCAGCCTCTCCCAGGGGATCTCCAATGAGCAGTTCTTC
TRBJ1-1 TRBV6-5 - - CASSYSGSYTEAFF TGTGCCAGCAGTTACTCGGGCAGCTACACTGAAGCTTTCTTT
TRBJ2-1 TRBV7-3 - few CASSLSHRTHTYNEQFF TGTGCCAGCAGCTTATCGCATAGGACCCATACCTACAATGAGCAGTTCTTC
TRBJ1-2 TRBV29-1 TRBD1 few CSVEGSGGGYTF TGCAGCGTTGAGGGGTCAGGGGGTGGCTACACCTTC
TRBJ2-5 TRBV5-5 - - CASSLGREETQYF TGTGCCAGCAGCTTGGGCAGAGAAGAGACCCAGTACTTC
TRBJ1-6 TRBV2 - - CASFPMTTGNSPLHF TGTGCCAGCTTTCCCATGACTACCGGCAATTCACCCCTCCACTTT
TRBJ1-1 TRBV5-1 - - CASRESGVTEAFF TGCGCCAGCAGAGAGTCCGGGGTAACTGAAGCTTTCTTT
TRBJ2-2 TRBV29-1 TRBD1 once CSVAPRTGMNTGELFF TGCAGCGTTGCACCGAGGACAGGGATGAACACCGGGGAGCTGTTTTTT
TRBJ2-1 TRBV18 TRBD1 - CASSPPDRGNEQFF TGTGCCAGCTCACCACCGGACAGGGGCAATGAGCAGTTCTTC
TRBJ1-2 TRBV14 - medium-sized CASSRSNYGYTF TGTGCCAGCAGCCGGTCCAACTATGGCTACACCTTC
TRBJ1-2 TRBV28 - few CASSPGVIYGYTF TGTGCCAGCAGTCCCGGGGTTATTTATGGCTACACCTTC
TRBJ2-1 TRBV19 - - CASRGGAGGEQFF TGTGCCAGTAGGGGGGGGGCAGGTGGTGAGCAGTTCTTC
TRBJ2-1 TRBV28 - - CASSIKDEQFF TGTGCCAGCTCAATAAAGGATGAGCAGTTCTTC
TRBJ2-7 TRBV5-4 TRBD1 few CASSPATGADEQYF TGTGCCAGCAGCCCGGCAACAGGGGCCGACGAGCAGTACTTC
TRBJ1-3 TRBV4-2 TRBD1 few CASSQEDRAGNTIYF TGTGCCAGCAGCCAAGAAGACAGGGCGGGAAACACCATATATTTT
TRBJ2-7 TRBV5-1 TRBD1 few CASSFGTGGYEQYF TGCGCCAGCAGCTTTGGGACAGGGGGTTACGAGCAGTACTTC
TRBJ2-7 TRBV5-5 - - CASSLAGDEQYF TGTGCCAGCAGCTTGGCGGGGGACGAGCAGTACTTC
TRBJ1-2 TRBV4-1 - - CASSQGVDRRRSGYTF TGCGCCAGCAGCCAAGGGGTCGACAGGAGAAGGTCGGGCTACACCTTC